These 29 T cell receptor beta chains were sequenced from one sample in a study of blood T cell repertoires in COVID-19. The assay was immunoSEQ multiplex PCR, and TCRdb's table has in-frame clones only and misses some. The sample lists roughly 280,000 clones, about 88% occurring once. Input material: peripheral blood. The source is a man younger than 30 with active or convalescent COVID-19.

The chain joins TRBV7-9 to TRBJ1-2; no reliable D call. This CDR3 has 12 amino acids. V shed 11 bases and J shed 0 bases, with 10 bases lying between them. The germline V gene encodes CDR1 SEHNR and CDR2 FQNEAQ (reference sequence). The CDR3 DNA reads TGTGCCGGACTGAGCACTAACTATGGCTACACCTTC. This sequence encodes CAGLSTNYGYTF.

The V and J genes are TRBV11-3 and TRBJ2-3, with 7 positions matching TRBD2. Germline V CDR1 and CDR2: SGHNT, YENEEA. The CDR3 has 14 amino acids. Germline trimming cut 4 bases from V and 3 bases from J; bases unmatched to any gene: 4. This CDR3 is CASSWREMTDTQYF. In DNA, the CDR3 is TGTGCCAGCAGCTGGCGGGAGATGACAGATACGCAGTATTTT.

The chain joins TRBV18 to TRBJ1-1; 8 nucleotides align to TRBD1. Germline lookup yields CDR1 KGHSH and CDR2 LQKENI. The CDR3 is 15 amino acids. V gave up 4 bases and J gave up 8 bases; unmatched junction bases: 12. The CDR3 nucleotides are TGTGCCAGCTCACGAGGGACAGGCTCACCTCTCGAAGCTTTCTTT. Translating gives CASSRGTGSPLEAFF.

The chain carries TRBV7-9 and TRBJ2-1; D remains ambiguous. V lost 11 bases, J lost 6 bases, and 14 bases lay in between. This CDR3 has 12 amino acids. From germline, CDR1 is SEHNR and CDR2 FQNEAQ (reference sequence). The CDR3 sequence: CAAFSLVNEQFF. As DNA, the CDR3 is TGTGCCGCTTTTTCCTTAGTCAATGAGCAGTTCTTC.

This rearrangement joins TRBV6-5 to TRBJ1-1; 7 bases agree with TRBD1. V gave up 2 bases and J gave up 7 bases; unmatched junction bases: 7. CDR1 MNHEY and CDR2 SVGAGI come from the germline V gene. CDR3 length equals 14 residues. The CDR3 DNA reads TGTGCCAGCAGTTACAGACAGGGCGCGGATGAAGCTTTCTTT. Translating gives CASSYRQGADEAFF.

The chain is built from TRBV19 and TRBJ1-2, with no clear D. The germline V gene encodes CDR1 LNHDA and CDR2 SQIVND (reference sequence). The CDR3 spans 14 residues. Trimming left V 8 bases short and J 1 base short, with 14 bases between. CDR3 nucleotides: TGTGCCAGTCGGTATGTCGGACTTAACTATGGCTACACCTTC. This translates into CASRYVGLNYGYTF. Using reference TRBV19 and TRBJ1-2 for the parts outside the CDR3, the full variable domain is DGGITQSPKYLFRKEGQNVTLSCEQNLNHDAMYWYRQDPGQGLRLIYYSQIVNDFQKGDIAEGYSVSREKKESFPLTVTSAQKNPTAFYLCASRYVGLNYGYTFGSGTRLTVV.

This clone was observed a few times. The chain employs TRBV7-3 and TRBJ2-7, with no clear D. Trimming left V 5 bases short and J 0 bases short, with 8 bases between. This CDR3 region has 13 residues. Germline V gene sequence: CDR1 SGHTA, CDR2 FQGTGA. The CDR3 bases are TGTGCCAGCAGCGTAGCTAGCTCCTACGAGCAGTACTTC. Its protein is CASSVASSYEQYF.

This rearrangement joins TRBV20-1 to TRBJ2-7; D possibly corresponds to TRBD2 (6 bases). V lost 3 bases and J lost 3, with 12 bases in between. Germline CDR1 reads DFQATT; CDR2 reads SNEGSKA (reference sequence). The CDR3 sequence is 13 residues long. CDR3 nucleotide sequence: TGCAGTGCTAGTCTACCGGGACTCTACGAGCAGTACTTC. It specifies CSASLPGLYEQYF.

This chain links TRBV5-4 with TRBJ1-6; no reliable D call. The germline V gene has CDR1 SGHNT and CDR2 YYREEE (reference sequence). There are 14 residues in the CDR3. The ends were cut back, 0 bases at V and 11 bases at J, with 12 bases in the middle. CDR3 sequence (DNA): TGTGCCAGCAGCTTGGATGAGGCCAGCACACCCCTCCACTTT. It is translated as CASSLDEASTPLHF.

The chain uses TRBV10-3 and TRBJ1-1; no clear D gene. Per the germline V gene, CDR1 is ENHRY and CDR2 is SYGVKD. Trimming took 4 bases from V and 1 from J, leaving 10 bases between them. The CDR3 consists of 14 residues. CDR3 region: CAISVGRENTEAFF. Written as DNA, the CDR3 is TGTGCCATCAGTGTTGGACGGGAGAACACTGAAGCTTTCTTT.

The CDR3 DNA sequence: TGTGCCAGCAGCTTAGGTAGCGGGAGTCGGAGCACCGGGGAGCTGTTTTTT. The encoded protein is CASSLGSGSRSTGELFF. The V and J genes are TRBV11-3 and TRBJ2-2; 9 nucleotides agree with TRBD2. The ends lost 1 base at V and 4 bases at J; junction bases unmatched: 7. This CDR3 is built from 17 residues. CDR1 is SGHNT and CDR2 is YENEEA in the germline V gene.

CDR3 sequence: CASSKRSGEQFF. The CDR3 DNA reads TGTGCCAGCAGTAAGAGGAGTGGTGAGCAGTTCTTC. This rearrangement joins TRBV27 to TRBJ2-1; no clear D gene. The V and J ends lost 5 bases and 9 bases respectively, with 11 bases between them. This CDR3 is 12 amino acids long. CDR1 is MNHEY, CDR2 SMNVEV, per germline (reference sequence).

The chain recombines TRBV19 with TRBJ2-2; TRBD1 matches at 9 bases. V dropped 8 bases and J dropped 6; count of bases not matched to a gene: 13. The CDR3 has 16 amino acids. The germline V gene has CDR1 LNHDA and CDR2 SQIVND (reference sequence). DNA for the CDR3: TGTGCCAGTTGGGCGGGACAGGGACCCTCCGCCGGGGAGCTGTTTTTT. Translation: CASWAGQGPSAGELFF.

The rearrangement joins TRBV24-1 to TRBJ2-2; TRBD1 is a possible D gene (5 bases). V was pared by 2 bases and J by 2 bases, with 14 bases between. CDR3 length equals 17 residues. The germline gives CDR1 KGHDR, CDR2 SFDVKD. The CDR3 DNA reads TGTGCCACCAGTGATTGGTTAGGGGCCCCAAACACCGGGGAGCTGTTTTTT. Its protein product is CATSDWLGAPNTGELFF.

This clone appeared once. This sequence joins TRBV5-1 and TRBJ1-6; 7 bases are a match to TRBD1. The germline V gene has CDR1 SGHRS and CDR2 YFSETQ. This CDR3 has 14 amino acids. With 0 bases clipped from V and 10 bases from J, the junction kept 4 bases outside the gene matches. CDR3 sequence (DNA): TGCGCCAGCAGCTTGGGACAGGGTGGATCACCCCTCCACTTT. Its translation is CASSLGQGGSPLHF.

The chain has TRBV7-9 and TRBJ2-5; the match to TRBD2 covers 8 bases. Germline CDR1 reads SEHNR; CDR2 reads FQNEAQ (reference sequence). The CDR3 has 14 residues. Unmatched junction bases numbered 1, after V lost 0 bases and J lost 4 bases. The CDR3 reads CASSLAGRGETQYF. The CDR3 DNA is TGTGCCAGCAGCTTAGCCGGGAGGGGAGAGACCCAGTACTTC. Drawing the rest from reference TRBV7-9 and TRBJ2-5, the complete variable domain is DTGVSQNPRHKITKRGQNVTFRCDPISEHNRLYWYRQTLGQGPEFLTYFQNEAQLEKSRLLSDRFSAERPKGSFSTLEIQRTEQGDSAMYLCASSLAGRGETQYFGPGTRLLVL.

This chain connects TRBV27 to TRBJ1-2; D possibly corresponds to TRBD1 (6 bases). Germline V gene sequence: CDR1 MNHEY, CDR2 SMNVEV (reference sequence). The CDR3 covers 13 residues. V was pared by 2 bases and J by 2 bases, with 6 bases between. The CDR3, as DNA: TGTGCCAGCAGTTTAAGGGGGAACTATGGCTACACCTTC. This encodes CASSLRGNYGYTF.

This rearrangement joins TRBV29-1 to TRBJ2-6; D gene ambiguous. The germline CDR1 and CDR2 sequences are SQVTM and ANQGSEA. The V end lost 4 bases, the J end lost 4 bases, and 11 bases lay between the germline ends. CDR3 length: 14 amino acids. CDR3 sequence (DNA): TGCAGCGTTGGCGCTTCGATAGGGGCCAACGTCCTGACTTTC. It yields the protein CSVGASIGANVLTF.

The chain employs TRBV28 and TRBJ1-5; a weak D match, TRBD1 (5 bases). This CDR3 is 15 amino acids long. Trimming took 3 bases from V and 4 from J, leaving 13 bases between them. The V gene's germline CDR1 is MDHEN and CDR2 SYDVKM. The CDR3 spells CASSFGGGRNQPQHF. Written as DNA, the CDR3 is TGTGCCAGCAGTTTCGGGGGAGGGAGGAATCAGCCCCAGCATTTT.

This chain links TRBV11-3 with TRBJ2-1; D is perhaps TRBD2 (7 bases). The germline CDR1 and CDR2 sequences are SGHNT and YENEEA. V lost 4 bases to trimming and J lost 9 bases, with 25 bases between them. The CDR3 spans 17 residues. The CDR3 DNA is TGTGCCAGCAGCTACCAGGCTACAGGGAGGTGGGAGGGTGAGCAGTTCTTC. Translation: CASSYQATGRWEGEQFF. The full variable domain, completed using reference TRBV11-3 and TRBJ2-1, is EAGVVQSPRYKIIEKKQPVAFWCNPISGHNTLYWYLQNLGQGPELLIRYENEEAVDDSQLPKDRFSAERLKGVDSTLKIQPAELGDSAVYLCASSYQATGRWEGEQFFGPGTRLTVL.

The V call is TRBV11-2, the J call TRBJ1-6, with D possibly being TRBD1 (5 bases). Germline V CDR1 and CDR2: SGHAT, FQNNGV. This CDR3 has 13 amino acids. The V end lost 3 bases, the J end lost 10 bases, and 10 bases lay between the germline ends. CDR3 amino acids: CASSFHRPSPLHF. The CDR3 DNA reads TGTGCCAGCAGCTTTCACAGGCCATCACCCCTCCACTTT.

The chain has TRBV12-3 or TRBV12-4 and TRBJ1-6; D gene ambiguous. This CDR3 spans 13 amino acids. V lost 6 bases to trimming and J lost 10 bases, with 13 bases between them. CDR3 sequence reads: CASSGRPESPLHF. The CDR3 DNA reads TGTGCCAGCAGCGGGAGACCAGAGTCACCCCTCCACTTT.

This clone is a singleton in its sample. The CDR3: CASSNGSWAGDPDTQYF. CDR3 in DNA: TGTGCCAGCAGCAATGGGAGTTGGGCGGGGGACCCAGATACGCAGTATTTT. V gene TRBV21-1 combines with J gene TRBJ2-3; the DNA was not used to check the table's D call, TRBD2. TRBV21-1 represents a pseudogene. The CDR3 is 17 amino acids.

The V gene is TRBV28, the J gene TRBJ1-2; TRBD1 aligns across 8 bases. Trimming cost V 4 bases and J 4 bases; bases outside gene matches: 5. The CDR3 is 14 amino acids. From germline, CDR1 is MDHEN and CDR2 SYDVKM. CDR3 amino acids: CASSSHQGAYGYTF. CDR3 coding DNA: TGTGCCAGCAGTTCCCACCAGGGGGCCTATGGCTACACCTTC.

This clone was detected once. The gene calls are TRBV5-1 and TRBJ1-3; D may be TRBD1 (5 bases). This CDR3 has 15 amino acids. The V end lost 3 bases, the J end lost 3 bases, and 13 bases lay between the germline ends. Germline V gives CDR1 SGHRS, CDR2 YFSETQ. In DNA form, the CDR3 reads TGCGCCAGCAGCTGGGACCGGGGGGATGGAAACACCATATATTTT. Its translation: CASSWDRGDGNTIYF.

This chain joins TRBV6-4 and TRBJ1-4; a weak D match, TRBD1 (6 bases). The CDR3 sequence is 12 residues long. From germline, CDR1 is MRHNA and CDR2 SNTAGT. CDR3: CAPTVQGEKLFF. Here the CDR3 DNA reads TGTGCTCCAACAGTCCAGGGGGAAAAACTGTTTTTT.

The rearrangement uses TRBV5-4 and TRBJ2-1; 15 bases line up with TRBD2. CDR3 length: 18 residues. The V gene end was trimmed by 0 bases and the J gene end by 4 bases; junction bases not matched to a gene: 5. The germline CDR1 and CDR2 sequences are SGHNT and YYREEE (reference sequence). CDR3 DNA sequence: TGTGCCAGCAGCTTGGGGACTAGCGGGAGGGCAGTATACAATGAGCAGTTCTTC. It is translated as CASSLGTSGRAVYNEQFF.

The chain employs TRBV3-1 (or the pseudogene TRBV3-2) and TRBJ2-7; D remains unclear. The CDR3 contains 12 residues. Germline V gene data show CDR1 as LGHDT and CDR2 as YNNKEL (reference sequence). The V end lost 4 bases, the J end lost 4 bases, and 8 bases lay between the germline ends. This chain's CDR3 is CASSRSRYEQYF. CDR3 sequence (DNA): TGTGCCAGCAGCCGTTCCAGGTACGAGCAGTACTTC.

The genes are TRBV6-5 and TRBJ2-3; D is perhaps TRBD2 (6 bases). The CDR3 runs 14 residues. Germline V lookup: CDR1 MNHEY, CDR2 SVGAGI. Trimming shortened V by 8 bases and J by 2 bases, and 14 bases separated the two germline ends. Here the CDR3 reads CASCETGDTDTQYF. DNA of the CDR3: TGTGCCAGCTGCGAGACGGGAGACACAGATACGCAGTATTTT.